This TCR beta chain is from a study of blood T cell repertoires in COVID-19. Overall study: The samples span acute and convalescent COVID-19 from the United States, Italy and Spain.

In the authors' methods: Reference gene primer amplification yielded estimated nucleated cell counts. The method was immunoSEQ multiplex PCR; TCRdb's version includes in-frame clones alone and lacks a portion of them. Clone size and the V and J calls come from that table; the DNA yielded D and trimming. The data hold under 500,000 clones, with about 85% observed a single time. Cohorts were determined from participant-reported clinical history. Only one count was recorded for this clone. From germline, CDR1 is MNHEY and CDR2 SVGAGI. The V and J ends lost 6 bases and 1 base respectively, with 9 bases between them. CDR3 size: 13 residues.

Material: PBMCs or T cells enriched from blood (not recorded which). The source is a woman aged 18-29 years with acute COVID-19. V is TRBV6-5 and J is TRBJ1-1, with D tentatively TRBD1 (5 bases). The CDR3 sequence is CASRRQTNTEAFF. CDR3 bases: TGTGCCAGCAGAAGACAGACGAACACTGAAGCTTTCTTT.